This TCR beta chain was retrieved from a study of blood T cell repertoires in COVID-19. Study overall: COVID-19 samples from acute and convalescent phases originated in the United States, Italy and Spain. Sources were T cells, B-cell-depleted T cells, or PBMCs; the material itself was cDNA or gDNA.

The authors' processing: Estimated nucleated cell counts came from reference gene primer amplification. Assay: immunoSEQ multiplex PCR; the TCRdb copy retains only in-frame clones and omits some. V and J calls and clone size come straight from that table; D and trimming were deduced from the DNA. The table lists 200,000 to 250,000 clones, approximately 80% of them singletons. In germline, CDR1 is SNHLY, CDR2 FYNNEI. V was trimmed by 5 bases and J by 4 bases, leaving 12 bases between them. The CDR3 runs to 14 residues. This receptor was identified in a woman older than 75 with active or convalescent COVID-19. Material for sequencing was peripheral blood. The rearrangement uses TRBV2 and TRBJ1-3, with D possibly matching TRBD1 (6 bases). This CDR3 reads CASSLTGTGNTIYF. The DNA of the CDR3 is TGTGCCAGCAGTTTAACCGGGACAGGAAACACCATATATTTT.